Listed here are 15 T cell receptor beta chains from one sample, sequenced in a study of identical twins. TCRdb re-analysed the 5' RACE reads in MiXCR, keeping a single row per CDR3 protein. The sample includes approximately 600,000 distinct CDR3 sequences, nearly 10% of them seen just once. The same sample was also used in a study of yellow fever vaccine responses in identical twins.

The sequencing input was PBMCs. The receptor set was obtained from a woman between 18 and 29 years old in good health.

The table lists this clonotype with many counts. CDR3 nucleotide sequence: TGTGCCAGCAGTCGTGCGGCAACTAATGAAAAACTGTTTTTT. This gives the protein CASSRAATNEKLFF. V gene TRBV6-1 combines with J gene TRBJ1-4; unclear D gene. Germline CDR1 reads MNHNS; CDR2 reads SASEGT. This CDR3 comprises 14 residues. V was clipped by 5 bases and J by 0 bases, with 7 bases between them.

J is TRBJ1-1 and V is TRBV7-9; D gene unclear. The V gene's germline CDR1 is SEHNR and CDR2 FQNEAQ (reference sequence). V lost 4 bases and J 5 bases, leaving 14 bases between the germline ends. This CDR3 has 14 residues. This CDR3 is CASSSNPTGTEAFF. The CDR3 DNA is TGTGCCAGCAGCTCCAATCCAACTGGAACTGAAGCTTTCTTT.

The table lists this clonotype with many counts. V gene TRBV4-1 combines with J gene TRBJ2-2; D is unclear. Per germline, CDR1 MGHRA and CDR2 YSYEKL. CDR3 length equals 16 residues. The germline V and J ends were trimmed by 4 bases and 0 bases, with 12 bases remaining between them. CDR3 in amino acids: CASSLLAGPNTGELFF. The CDR3 DNA is TGCGCCAGCAGCCTCCTCGCCGGGCCGAACACCGGGGAGCTGTTTTTT.

The J gene is TRBJ1-4, the V gene TRBV7-6; the D is unclear. Germline CDR1 reads SGHVS; CDR2 reads FNYEAQ. The CDR3 covers 14 residues. The V and J ends lost 5 bases and 3 bases respectively, with 10 bases between them. The CDR3 is CASSTDEANEKLFF. The CDR3 DNA is TGTGCCAGCAGCACAGACGAGGCTAATGAAAAACTGTTTTTT.

This clonotype has at least ten counts. V usage is TRBV4-2 and J usage is TRBJ2-1, with TRBD1 matching 7 bases. The junction had 15 bases not matched to a gene; V was cut back by 0 bases and J by 7 bases. The CDR3 covers 18 residues. CDR1 is LGHNA and CDR2 is YNFKEQ in the germline V gene. The CDR3 is CASSQEDLQGVRVNEQFF. The CDR3 DNA sequence: TGTGCCAGCAGCCAAGAAGACCTCCAGGGGGTGAGGGTAAATGAGCAGTTCTTC.

The CDR3 loop is CASSPDLNLEQYF. CDR3 sequence (DNA): TGCGCCAGCAGCCCCGATCTGAACCTCGAGCAGTACTTC. The rearrangement links TRBV5-1 to TRBJ2-7; D unclear. Germline CDR1 and CDR2: SGHRS and YFSETQ. The CDR3 sequence is 13 residues long. Trimming took 4 bases from V and 6 from J, leaving 14 bases between them.

This clonotype has at least ten counts. This rearrangement joins TRBV5-1 to TRBJ2-1; 7 bases agree with TRBD2. Germline V lookup: CDR1 SGHRS, CDR2 YFSETQ. This CDR3 region has 16 residues. Trimming took 3 bases from V and 3 from J; bases not matched to a gene: 9. The CDR3, as DNA: TGCGCCAGCAGCTCATATCTGACTAGCTTCTACAATGAGCAGTTCTTC. Amino acids: CASSSYLTSFYNEQFF. The variable domain in full, completed from reference TRBV5-1 and TRBJ2-1, reads KAGVTQTPRYLIKTRGQQVTLSCSPISGHRSVSWYQQTPGQGLQFLFEYFSETQRNKGNFPGRFSGRQFSNSRSEMNVSTLELGDSALYLCASSSYLTSFYNEQFFGPGTRLTVL.

This clonotype was seen ten or more times. The chain carries TRBV20-1 and TRBJ2-1; TRBD2 is a possible D gene (5 bases). The CDR3 has 17 residues. Germline CDR1 DFQATT, CDR2 SNEGSKA (reference sequence). V lost 0 bases and J 2 bases, leaving 17 bases between the germline ends. CDR3 sequence: CSARDSRRARPYNEQFF. As DNA, the CDR3 is TGCAGTGCTAGAGATAGTAGGCGGGCCCGTCCCTACAATGAGCAGTTCTTC.

The chain combines TRBV2 with TRBJ1-6; TRBD1 matches at 11 bases. With V trimmed by 6 bases and J by 7 bases, 5 bases remained unmatched. This CDR3 spans 15 amino acids. CDR1 and CDR2 from the germline V gene are SNHLY and FYNNEI. The DNA for the CDR3 is TGTGCCAGCAGCCAGGGACAGGGGGGAAATTCACCCCTCCACTTT. This encodes CASSQGQGGNSPLHF.

This clonotype was found many times. The V gene is TRBV4-1, the J gene TRBJ1-1, with D maybe TRBD1 (5 bases). Germline-derived CDR1 and CDR2 are MGHRA and YSYEKL. This CDR3 spans 14 amino acids. V was pared by 4 bases and J by 5 bases, with 14 bases between. The chain's CDR3 is CASSPGGPWTEAFF. CDR3 bases: TGCGCCAGCAGCCCCGGGGGTCCGTGGACTGAAGCTTTCTTT.

The rearrangement uses TRBV29-1 and TRBJ2-5, with TRBD2 identical over 7 bases. CDR3 length: 13 amino acids. V shed 3 bases, J shed 4 bases, and the junction held 5 bases outside the gene matches. The germline gives CDR1 SQVTM, CDR2 ANQGSEA. CDR3 region: CSVEGGLAETQYF. The CDR3 nucleotides are TGCAGCGTTGAGGGGGGGTTGGCAGAGACCCAGTACTTC.

CDR3 in amino acids: CASSPSSGGGYEQYF. The CDR3 DNA reads TGTGCCAGCAGCCCCTCTTCCGGGGGCGGCTACGAGCAGTACTTC. The J gene is TRBJ2-7, the V gene TRBV3-1, with D perhaps given as TRBD1 or TRBD2 (6 bases each). Trimming took 4 bases from V and 3 from J, leaving 16 bases between them. Germline loops: CDR1 LGHDT, CDR2 YNNKEL (reference sequence). This CDR3 has 15 amino acids.

This chain connects TRBV28 to TRBJ2-7; D is undetermined. Germline V gene data show CDR1 as MDHEN and CDR2 as SYDVKM. This CDR3 has 15 residues. Trimming pared 1 base from V and 5 bases from J, leaving 15 bases between. As DNA, the CDR3 is TGTGCCAGCAGTTTATCTGGGCTAACCTGGAACGAGCAGTACTTC. It yields the protein CASSLSGLTWNEQYF.

This chain uses TRBV6-5 with TRBJ2-1; 8 bases map to TRBD1. V was clipped by 4 bases and J by 5 bases; unmatched bases: 4. From germline, CDR1 is MNHEY and CDR2 SVGAGI. The CDR3 is 14 residues long. The CDR3 loop is CASSLQGDDNEQFF. CDR3 DNA sequence: TGTGCCAGCAGTTTACAGGGGGATGACAATGAGCAGTTCTTC.

This clonotype was found many times. The chain carries TRBV29-1 and TRBJ2-5; D is ambiguous. CDR1 is SQVTM, CDR2 ANQGSEA, per germline. V gave up 2 bases and J gave up 0 bases, with 22 bases separating them. This CDR3 contains 18 residues. CDR3 DNA sequence: TGCAGCGTTGAATTTCTAACGGGCAGCTCTTGGTACCAAGAGACCCAGTACTTC. Its protein product is CSVEFLTGSSWYQETQYF.